This TCR beta chain was sequenced for a study of shared clonotypes between healthy human individuals. It was CD45RO-negative cells, positively selected for CCR7, that made up naive CD8 cells, with terminally differentiated effector memory CD45RA+ cells excluded. The CDR3 totals 13 residues. The germline V gene has CDR1 SGHNT and CDR2 YYREEE (reference sequence). V lost 0 bases and J lost 4, with 8 bases in between. Here immunoSEQ multiplex PCR was the method, and the copy in TCRdb shows in-frame clones only, minus some. The sample has around 2.1 million clones; around 93% are singletons. The sample consisted of naive CD8+ T cells from PBMCs. The chain recombines TRBV5-4 with TRBJ2-7; D is uncertain. The clonotype comes from a man between 18 and 29 years old in good health. Some clones in this sample may be carry-over from other donors' samples. CDR3 loop: CASSLADGYEQYF. The CDR3 nucleotides read TGTGCCAGCAGCTTGGCGGACGGGTACGAGCAGTACTTC.